The 10 T cell receptor beta chains below all came from one sample that was sequenced in a study of human T cells and chemical hapten exposure. TCRdb reprocessed the RACE reads with MiXCR, giving one entry per CDR3 protein. The sample holds roughly 120,000 distinct CDR3 sequences, around an eighth seen once. Time point meaning: patch test 1, 2 weeks after DPC sensitization. Treatment defined: therapeutic diphenylcyclopropenone sensitization with weekly scalp DPC. Source: whole blood, taken in connection with sensitization to the hapten diphenylcyclopropenone (DPC). These receptors were collected from a woman between 50 and 59 years old with alopecia areata. Some clones in this sample may be carry-over from other donors' samples.

The chain couples TRBV9 to TRBJ1-4; D gene ambiguous. This CDR3 is built from 12 residues. V lost 0 bases and J lost 7, with 4 bases in between. CDR1 and CDR2 (germline): SGDLS, YYNGEE. DNA for the CDR3: TGTGCCAGCAGCGTAGCCGGTGAAAAACTGTTTTTT. It codes for CASSVAGEKLFF.

This clonotype was found many times. The chain recombines TRBV3-1 with TRBJ1-5; D ambiguous. V was trimmed by 1 base and J by 6 bases, leaving 7 bases between them. The CDR3 contains 13 residues. Germline V CDR1 and CDR2: LGHDT, YNNKEL (reference sequence). CDR3: CASSQGRGQPQHF. CDR3 coding DNA: TGTGCCAGCAGCCAAGGACGTGGTCAGCCCCAGCATTTT.

This clonotype appeared a few times. The V call is TRBV20-1, the J call TRBJ2-5, with D perhaps matching TRBD2 (6 bases). The CDR3 totals 13 residues. Germline CDR1 and CDR2: DFQATT and SNEGSKA (reference sequence). Between the trimmed V and J ends, which lost 6 bases and 3 bases, there was a span of 14 bases. CDR3 residues: CSAWGLLKETQYF. The CDR3 DNA sequence: TGCAGTGCCTGGGGACTGCTTAAAGAGACCCAGTACTTC.

This clonotype was seen a few times. This chain joins TRBV12-3 or TRBV12-4 and TRBJ1-1; D gene ambiguous. The CDR3 sequence is 13 residues long. V lost 11 bases, J lost 2 bases, and 15 bases lay in between. The CDR3: CACRRATNTEAFF. The CDR3 bases are TGTGCCTGCCGCCGGGCCACTAACACTGAAGCTTTCTTT.

This clonotype was picked up many times. The chain uses TRBV20-1 and TRBJ1-2, with 7 bases lining up with TRBD1. Germline trimming cut 1 base from V and 3 bases from J; bases unmatched to any gene: 5. The germline V gene encodes CDR1 DFQATT and CDR2 SNEGSKA (reference sequence). CDR3 length equals 14 residues. In DNA, the CDR3 is TGCAGTGCTAGAGCCCGACAGGGTCACTATGGCTACACCTTC. Encoded protein: CSARARQGHYGYTF.

This clonotype was counted ten times or more. The rearrangement joins TRBV29-1 to TRBJ2-1; D assignment may be TRBD1 or TRBD2 (5 bases each). Between the trimmed V and J ends, which lost 7 bases and 3 bases, there was a span of 22 bases. CDR1 is SQVTM and CDR2 is ANQGSEA in the germline V gene. CDR3 size: 16 residues. This CDR3 reads CSGIYDEGPNYNEQFF. Written as DNA, the CDR3 is TGCAGCGGCATTTATGATGAGGGACCCAACTACAATGAGCAGTTCTTC.

About this clonotype itself: A read error may produce the germline difference seen at one junction end. V gene TRBV28 combines with J gene TRBJ1-1, with D possibly matching TRBD1 (6 bases). There are 14 residues in the CDR3. CDR1 is MDHEN and CDR2 is SYDVKM in the germline V gene. CDR3 sequence reads: CVSRDQGLNTEAFF. The CDR3 coding sequence is TGTGTCAGCAGAGATCAGGGGTTGAACACTGAAGCTTTCTTT. Complete variable domain (other parts from reference TRBV28 and TRBJ1-1): DVKVTQSSRYLVKRTGEKVFLECVQDMDHENMFWYRQDPGLGLRLIYFSYDVKMKEKGDIPEGYSVSREKKERFSLILESASTNQTSMYLCVSRDQGLNTEAFFGQGTRLTVV.

This chain joins TRBV10-3 and TRBJ2-7; possibly TRBD1 for D (5 bases). The germline V gene encodes CDR1 ENHRY and CDR2 SYGVKD. The V gene lost 4 bases and the J gene lost 4 bases, with 23 bases spanning the gap. The length of the CDR3 is 17 residues. Here the CDR3 reads CAISGQGGRVNGYEQYF. CDR3 coding DNA: TGTGCCATCAGTGGGCAGGGTGGAAGGGTTAATGGTTACGAGCAGTACTTC.

A few counts support this clonotype. The chain employs TRBV7-6 and TRBJ2-3; weak D call: TRBD2 (6 bases). Looked up from germline, CDR1 is SGHVS and CDR2 is FNYEAQ. The CDR3 runs to 12 residues. Trimming cost V 5 bases and J 7 bases, with 10 bases left between them. CDR3 in amino acids: CASSTGSNTQYF. The CDR3 DNA reads TGTGCCAGCAGCACCGGGAGTAATACGCAGTATTTT.

The chain employs TRBV20-1 and TRBJ1-1; 7 nucleotides line up with TRBD1. V lost 6 bases and J lost 3; bases outside the gene matches: 13. This CDR3 has 15 amino acids. Germline loops: CDR1 DFQATT, CDR2 SNEGSKA (reference sequence). CDR3 amino acids: CSARITDRLYTEAFF. CDR3 nucleotide sequence: TGCAGTGCCCGGATAACGGACAGGCTGTACACTGAAGCTTTCTTT.